This T cell receptor (beta chain) was captured by sequencing in a study of Ad26.COV2.S vaccination and SARS-CoV-2 variants. This clone appeared a single time. Treatment in this sample: some 20 received Ad26.COV2.S at low or high dose, single or two shots; 5 received placebo; per-sample allocation not given. Material that was analyzed had been drawn on day 63 after the first vaccine or placebo injection. V lost 4 bases and J 4 bases, leaving 11 bases between the germline ends. The CDR3 runs 14 residues. Germline loops: CDR1 SGHTA, CDR2 FQGNSA. This table comes from immunoSEQ multiplex PCR, and its TCRdb copy is limited to in-frame clones, with some not included. Of 250,000 or so clones listed, roughly 85% are singletons.

The sample was peripheral blood, taken in a trial of Ad26.COV2.S vaccine versus placebo. The chain couples TRBV7-2 to TRBJ1-5; D may be TRBD1 (5 bases). This receptor was obtained from a person between 18 and 65 years old who received the Ad26.COV2.S COVID-19 vaccine or a placebo. The CDR3 coding sequence is TGTGCCAGCAGCTCCAATCCAGGGAATCAGCCCCAGCATTTT. Its translation: CASSSNPGNQPQHF. The variable domain in full, completed from reference TRBV7-2 and TRBJ1-5, reads GAGVSQSPSNKVTEKGKDVELRCDPISGHTALYWYRQSLGQGLEFLIYFQGNSAPDKSGLPSDRFSAERTGGSVSTLTIQRTQQEDSAVYLCASSSNPGNQPQHFGDGTRLSIL.